The 15 T cell receptor beta chains below were found in one sample sequenced in a study of cytomegalovirus exposure and HLA in healthy donors. Researchers ran the PCR with 60 Vbeta and 13 Jbeta primers. The protocol was immunoSEQ multiplex PCR, while the TCRdb copy is restricted to in-frame clones and leaves out a portion. Among around 200,000 clones listed, around 64% were seen once. The sample comprised PBMCs. Receptors originate from a man aged 40-49 years in good health and CMV-seropositive.

Only one count was recorded for this clone. The rearrangement uses TRBV6-5 and TRBJ1-2, with 8 bases lining up with TRBD1. The CDR3 runs 15 residues. V gave up 7 bases and J gave up 3 bases; unmatched junction bases: 10. Germline V gene data show CDR1 as MNHEY and CDR2 as SVGAGI. In DNA form, the CDR3 reads TGTGCCAGCACAAGCAGGGACAGGTCCGACTATGGCTACACCTTC. It is translated as CASTSRDRSDYGYTF.

The rearrangement joins TRBV7-2 to TRBJ1-6; D not resolved. The CDR3 runs to 16 residues. Trimming left V 1 base short and J 1 base short, with 8 bases between. Germline V CDR1 and CDR2: SGHTA, FQGNSA. CDR3 protein: CASSLVGGSYNSPLHF. The CDR3 DNA is TGTGCCAGCAGCTTAGTAGGAGGGTCCTATAATTCACCCCTCCACTTT.

V usage is TRBV19 and J usage is TRBJ2-2; D perhaps matches TRBD1 (6 bases). This CDR3 is 15 amino acids long. The germline V and J ends were trimmed by 4 bases and 0 bases, with 9 bases remaining between them. The germline CDR1 and CDR2 sequences are LNHDA and SQIVND (reference sequence). The CDR3 protein is CASSSAGANTGELFF. The DNA for the CDR3 is TGTGCCAGTAGTAGTGCAGGGGCGAACACCGGGGAGCTGTTTTTT.

The chain carries TRBV9 and TRBJ2-2, with 8 bases fitting TRBD2. In germline, CDR1 is SGDLS, CDR2 YYNGEE. This CDR3 is 15 amino acids long. V lost 2 bases to trimming and J lost 0 bases; unmatched junction nucleotides: 0. The CDR3 protein is CASSVSGANTGELFF. The DNA for the CDR3 is TGTGCCAGCAGCGTTAGCGGGGCGAACACCGGGGAGCTGTTTTTT.

The chain is built from TRBV4-1 and TRBJ2-1, with D unclear. The CDR3 totals 14 residues. V lost 3 bases, J lost 0 bases, and 6 bases lay in between. Germline CDR1 reads MGHRA; CDR2 reads YSYEKL. CDR3 protein: CASSHPSSYNEQFF. The CDR3, as DNA: TGCGCCAGCAGCCATCCTAGCTCCTACAATGAGCAGTTCTTC.

The chain employs TRBV5-8 and TRBJ1-3; D might be TRBD1 (5 bases). The CDR3 runs to 15 residues. V gave up 2 bases and J gave up 4 bases, with 13 bases separating them. Germline loops: CDR1 SGHTS, CDR2 YDEGEE. The CDR3 region is CASSFSGIGGNTIYF. For the CDR3, the DNA is TGTGCCAGCAGCTTCTCAGGGATCGGAGGAAACACCATATATTTT.

This clone was counted a few times. The V and J genes are TRBV25-1 and TRBJ2-1; 12 bases map to TRBD1. This CDR3 is built from 15 residues. The junction had 7 bases not matched to a gene; V was cut back by 6 bases and J by 7 bases. Per the germline V gene, CDR1 is MGHDK and CDR2 is SYGVNS. The CDR3 reads CASSQGDRGQNEQFF. In nucleotides, the CDR3 is TGTGCCAGCAGCCAGGGGGACAGGGGGCAGAATGAGCAGTTCTTC. The variable domain in full, with the rest retrieved from reference TRBV25-1 and TRBJ2-1, is EADIYQTPRYLVIGTGKKITLECSQTMGHDKMYWYQQDPGMELHLIHYSYGVNSTEKGDLSSESTVSRIRTEHFPLTLESARPSHTSQYLCASSQGDRGQNEQFFGPGTRLTVL.

CDR3 in amino acids: CASSQGAQQHF. CDR3 nucleotide sequence: TGTGCCAGCAGCCAAGGGGCTCAGCAGCATTTT. The chain joins TRBV6-1 to TRBJ1-5, with D perhaps matching TRBD1 (5 bases). The germline CDR1 and CDR2 sequences are MNHNS and SASEGT. V was shortened by 6 bases and J by 13 bases, with 13 bases between the two germline ends. The CDR3 extends over 11 amino acids.

CDR3 amino acids: CATSTGKTGGVEKLFF. CDR3 sequence (DNA): TGTGCCACCAGCACAGGGAAGACAGGGGGCGTTGAAAAACTGTTTTTT. The gene calls are TRBV15 and TRBJ1-4; 10 bases are shared with TRBD1. Germline V CDR1 and CDR2: LNHNV, YYDKDF (reference sequence). The length of the CDR3 is 16 residues. The ends lost 4 bases at V and 7 bases at J; junction bases unmatched: 9.

As DNA, the CDR3 is TGCGCCAGCAGCTTGCCGGGACAGGCGACTACTGAGCAGTTCTTC. Translated: CASSLPGQATTEQFF. The V call is TRBV5-1, the J call TRBJ2-1; 8 bases map to TRBD1. This CDR3 has 15 amino acids. With V trimmed by 1 base and J by 9 bases, 9 bases remained unmatched. The V gene's germline CDR1 is SGHRS and CDR2 YFSETQ.

V usage is TRBV19 and J usage is TRBJ2-3; 7 bases map to TRBD1. Germline CDR1 reads LNHDA; CDR2 reads SQIVND (reference sequence). CDR3 length: 14 residues. Trimming took 6 bases from V and 0 from J; bases not matched to a gene: 3. The CDR3 DNA reads as TGTGCCAGTAGGGGACAGCTTAGCACAGATACGCAGTATTTT. This gives the protein CASRGQLSTDTQYF.

The chain joins TRBV11-2 to TRBJ2-1; D is perhaps TRBD1 (5 bases). The CDR3 spans 15 residues. CDR1 and CDR2 (germline): SGHAT, FQNNGV. Between the trimmed V and J ends, which lost 2 bases and 10 bases, there was a span of 18 bases. CDR3 region: CASSLRGDFIREQFF. CDR3 DNA sequence: TGTGCCAGCAGCTTAAGGGGCGACTTCATTCGAGAGCAGTTCTTC.

V is TRBV5-1 and J is TRBJ2-5; 8 bases map to TRBD2. The CDR3 is made up of 14 amino acids. Germline V gene sequence: CDR1 SGHRS, CDR2 YFSETQ. V lost 3 bases and J lost 5; bases outside the gene matches: 6. The CDR3 region has the DNA TGCGCCAGCAGCTCCGGGGGGGCAGAGGAGACCCAGTACTTC. Translation gives CASSSGGAEETQYF.

The chain carries TRBV10-2 and TRBJ1-2; 11 positions agree with TRBD1. Germline V gene sequence: CDR1 WSHSY, CDR2 SAAADI. V dropped 8 bases and J dropped 6; count of bases not matched to a gene: 5. This CDR3 comprises 13 residues. The CDR3 loop is CASSRTGGDGYTF. The CDR3 coding sequence is TGCGCCAGCTCCAGGACAGGGGGCGATGGCTACACCTTC.

V is TRBV2 and J is TRBJ1-1, with D uncertain. Germline values: CDR1 SNHLY, CDR2 FYNNEI. The V end was cut by 9 bases, the J end by 6 bases, with 14 bases between. The CDR3 spans 12 residues. CDR3 DNA: TGTGCCAGTCTTGAGAGGGTCCCTGAAGCTTTCTTT. This translates into CASLERVPEAFF. The entire variable domain, with the rest obtained from reference TRBV2 and TRBJ1-1, is as follows: EPEVTQTPSHQVTQMGQEVILRCVPISNHLYFYWYRQILGQKVEFLVSFYNNEISEKSEIFDDQFSVERPDGSNFTLKIRSTKLEDSAMYFCASLERVPEAFFGQGTRLTVV.